This is a list of T cell receptor beta chains from one sample in a study of shared clonotypes between healthy human individuals. Data came from immunoSEQ multiplex PCR; TCRdb stores just in-frame clones and leaves some out. This sample has roughly 2.4 million clones; about 94% occur once, and the top ten carry approximately 0.13%. Sequenced input: naive CD4+ T cells sorted from blood. The receptors were gathered from a man aged 18 to 29 in good health. Each CDR3 is given without its conserved first and last residue. The order of the fields is CDR3 protein, J gene, CDR3 length, V gene.

cdr3_aa: ASSMVRGETQY; j_call: TRBJ2-5; cdr3_length: 11; v_call: TRBV19
cdr3_aa: ASSAGNNPTYEQY; j_call: TRBJ2-7; cdr3_length: 13; v_call: TRBV9
cdr3_aa: SANVGLGYT; j_call: TRBJ1-2; cdr3_length: 9; v_call: TRBV20-1
cdr3_aa: SVTPTVGNEKLF; j_call: TRBJ1-4; cdr3_length: 12; v_call: TRBV29-1
cdr3_aa: ASSEGPRGNIQY; j_call: TRBJ2-4; cdr3_length: 12; v_call: TRBV2
cdr3_aa: ASSLLSGTGSYNEQF; j_call: TRBJ2-1; cdr3_length: 15; v_call: TRBV7-2
cdr3_aa: ASSIRGTVYEQY; j_call: TRBJ2-7; cdr3_length: 12; v_call: TRBV19
cdr3_aa: ASMTGGSSGNTIY; j_call: TRBJ1-3; cdr3_length: 13; v_call: TRBV6-5
cdr3_aa: ATKSPPGQGSEKLF; j_call: TRBJ1-4; cdr3_length: 14; v_call: TRBV10-3
cdr3_aa: ASSLAVGSVSYEQY; j_call: TRBJ2-7; cdr3_length: 14; v_call: TRBV5-1